The rows below give T cell receptor beta chains drawn from one sample of a study of sequential checkpoint blockade in melanoma. Profiling relied on immunoSEQ multiplex PCR, and the TCRdb table lists in-frame clones only, not all of them. The sample gives about 5,000 clones, over 65% of which show up once; 25% to 30% is in the top ten. The input for sequencing was CD8+ T cells sorted from blood (inferred from file names), taken from a patient given nivolumab and ipilimumab in sequence. The receptors derive from a human donor with melanoma. Both conserved end residues are part of each CDR3. A D gene is named only where the DNA matches it firmly.

d_call j_call v_call cdr3_aa
TRBD2 TRBJ2-5 TRBV18 CASSPRTSGGQETQYF
TRBD1 TRBJ1-5 TRBV7-8 CASSLAGQGRNQPQHF
NA TRBJ2-1 TRBV15 CATSRGSEIYNEQFF
TRBD1 TRBJ1-1 TRBV14 CASSPQGANTEAFF
NA TRBJ1-4 TRBV7-6 CASSQRVPKSPDVTNEKLFF
NA TRBJ2-7 TRBV28 CASSGGTAISYEQYF
NA TRBJ2-1 TRBV27 CASRIAGEGYNEQFF
TRBD1 TRBJ2-7 TRBV2 CASRGQGVYEQYF
TRBD2 TRBJ2-4 TRBV6-5 CASSYSRGADIQYF
NA TRBJ2-7 TRBV10-2 CASSADSSYEQYF
NA TRBJ2-2 TRBV6-6 CAISEPVHTGELFF
NA TRBJ1-5 TRBV6-1 CASSDIRAQHF
NA TRBJ2-5 TRBV6-5 CASRKIGAETQYF
NA NA TRBV21-1 CASIQNRVNSVVQVSYEQYF
NA TRBJ1-4 TRBV15 CATSRDRGATNEKLFF
NA TRBJ1-1 TRBV28 CASSPVGGTEAFF
TRBD2 TRBJ2-2 TRBV9 CASRGANTGELFF
NA TRBJ2-2 TRBV15 CATSRGVQLNTGELFF
NA TRBJ2-7 TRBV7-6 CASSLEVGVESYEQYF
NA TRBJ2-5 TRBV4-1 CASSHFDDRPQETQYF
TRBD2 TRBJ2-1 TRBV5-1 CASSLSGSSYNEQFF
NA TRBJ2-7 TRBV27 CASSLSGSSGYEQYF
NA TRBJ2-1 TRBV6-5 CASSPDGKNEQFF
TRBD2 TRBJ2-1 TRBV27 CASSLRTSSGEQFF
TRBD2 TRBJ2-3 TRBV6-4 CASSGTSGDTQYF
NA TRBJ2-1 TRBV11-3 CASSQHRGGANEQFF
TRBD2 TRBJ2-7 TRBV11-2 CASTSGGSREQYF
NA TRBJ2-7 TRBV4-1 CASSQAYGDWREQYF
NA TRBJ1-1 TRBV11-2 CASSLDFPGVNTEAFF
TRBD2 TRBJ2-7 TRBV2 CASSPGLHSYEQYF
NA TRBJ2-5 TRBV10-3 CAISGGGPQETQYF
TRBD2 TRBJ2-5 TRBV28 CASSPTSGGQETQYF
NA TRBJ1-5 TRBV7-9 CASSLGDQPQHF
TRBD1 TRBJ1-1 TRBV4-1 CASSQEYGQGALITEAFF
NA TRBJ1-4 TRBV27 CASAQGPDNEKLFF
NA TRBJ1-2 TRBV29-1 CSVEGTTANYGYTF
NA TRBJ2-7 TRBV7-8 CASSLQGRGYF
NA TRBJ2-1 TRBV19 CASSRGAYSYNEQFF
TRBD1 TRBJ1-1 TRBV5-1 CASSRGQENTEAFF
TRBD2 TRBJ2-1 TRBV18 CASSASGIAYNEQFF
TRBD2 TRBJ2-3 TRBV5-1 CASSQNLAGATDTQYF
NA TRBJ1-5 TRBV9 CASSVEGVGPQHF